The 7 T cell receptor beta chains below were found in one sample sequenced in a study of molecular identifiers for immune sequencing clone quantification. TCRdb re-derived calls from the PCR reads in MiXCR, one entry per CDR3 protein. The table has a few hundred thousand distinct CDR3 sequences, around 23% seen once. The sample comprised naive CD8+ T cells from blood, with Jurkat cell RNA spiked in. Subset denoted: FACS-sorted CD8+CD4-CCR7+CD45RA+ naive T cells. These receptors originate from a human donor in good health. Some libraries in this study had Jurkat cell RNA spiked in.

This clonotype was counted only a few times. J is TRBJ2-5 and V is TRBV19; the D gene could be TRBD1 or TRBD2 (5 bases each). The CDR3 has 15 amino acids. With 4 bases removed from V and 1 base from J, the gap between germline ends came to 13 bases. Germline loops: CDR1 LNHDA, CDR2 SQIVND (reference sequence). The CDR3: CASSTSSRGQETQYF. The CDR3, as DNA: TGTGCCAGTAGTACCTCTTCGAGGGGCCAAGAGACCCAGTACTTC.

This clonotype has at least ten counts. V gene TRBV28 combines with J gene TRBJ2-3; no clear D gene. The CDR3 totals 13 residues. V lost 7 bases and J 2 bases, leaving 10 bases between the germline ends. Germline assignment: CDR1 MDHEN and CDR2 SYDVKM. The CDR3 is CASKEVPTDTQYF. The CDR3 DNA reads TGTGCCAGCAAAGAGGTCCCCACAGATACGCAGTATTTT.

The sample holds a few counts of this clonotype. The rearrangement joins TRBV7-9 to TRBJ1-3, with D possibly matching TRBD1 (5 bases). The V gene's germline CDR1 is SEHNR and CDR2 FQNEAQ (reference sequence). With 1 base removed from V and 8 bases from J, the gap between germline ends came to 15 bases. The CDR3 covers 15 residues. Written as DNA, the CDR3 is TGTGCCAGCAGCTTAGTAGGCCAATTAGGGGACACCATATATTTT. Protein: CASSLVGQLGDTIYF.

This clonotype was detected only a few times. The chain is built from TRBV6-2 or TRBV6-3 and TRBJ2-2; D perhaps matches TRBD1 (5 bases). Germline V gene sequence: CDR1 MNHEY, CDR2 SVGEGT. The CDR3 totals 17 residues. V was trimmed by 4 bases and J by 4 bases, leaving 19 bases between them. The CDR3 DNA reads TGTGCCAGCAGTTTTGGCCCTTCGCTGGGGCGCACCGGGGAGCTGTTTTTT. Its protein product is CASSFGPSLGRTGELFF.

This clonotype was seen ten or more times. The rearrangement joins TRBV12-3 or TRBV12-4 to TRBJ2-5, with a weak D call TRBD2 (5 bases). The CDR3 is 13 residues long. Deletions cut 5 bases from V and 2 bases from J, with 9 bases between. CDR3 coding DNA: TGTGCCAGCAGTACACCGGGACAAGAGACCCAGTACTTC. Residues: CASSTPGQETQYF.

The gene calls are TRBV7-2 and TRBJ2-1; a possible D gene is TRBD2 (5 bases). V lost 5 bases, J lost 6 bases, and 14 bases lay in between. Germline V gives CDR1 SGHTA, CDR2 FQGNSA. This CDR3 region has 14 residues. The CDR3 loop is CASSPLLGSNEQFF. CDR3 coding DNA: TGTGCCAGCAGCCCACTCCTGGGGAGCAATGAGCAGTTCTTC.

This clonotype was counted between two and nine times. The rearrangement links TRBV5-6 to TRBJ2-2; 9 bases line up with TRBD2. The CDR3 contains 16 residues. The V gene's germline CDR1 is SGHDT and CDR2 YYEEEE. V was clipped by 2 bases and J by 1 base; unmatched bases: 3. The CDR3 here is CASSLTTSGNTGELFF. The CDR3 nucleotides are TGTGCCAGCAGCTTAACGACTAGCGGGAACACCGGGGAGCTGTTTTTT.